This entry lists 20 T cell receptor beta chains sequenced from one sample in a study of T cells expressing NK-cell markers (dated by TCRdb to between 2020 and 2021). Receptor amplification or capture employed 5' RACE. The instrument was an Illumina HiSeq 2000. Reprocessed by TCRdb, the reads give a single entry per CDR3 protein sequence, without DNA. The sample table records 200,000 to 300,000 distinct CDR3 sequences. More than 3.5% of the sample belongs to the ten largest clones. The sequenced sample consisted of blood T cells: a sorted CD56 or NKG2C T cell subset, CD4+ or CD8+ T cells, or bulk PBMC T cells (not recorded which). The receptors were gathered from a woman aged 18 to 75 in good health.

The chain joins TRBV5-6 to TRBJ1-1; with no DNA, the TCRdb D assignment of TRBD1 cannot be verified. This CDR3 region has 16 residues. Germline lookup yields CDR1 SGHDT and CDR2 YYEEEE. CDR3 in amino acids: CASSRPGTRMNTEAFF.

This chain uses TRBV9 with TRBJ2-3; the TRBD2 assignment by TCRdb is unverifiable without DNA. Germline V CDR1 and CDR2: SGDLS, YYNGEE. This CDR3 is 14 amino acids long. The CDR3 spells CASSERGGQDTQYF.

The chain employs TRBV5-1 and TRBJ1-6. CDR3 length: 15 amino acids. CDR1 is SGHRS, CDR2 YFSETQ, per germline. The CDR3 here is CASSLEQAFRAPLHF.

The CDR3 spells CASSLIGFGGAETQYF. This rearrangement joins TRBV5-5 to TRBJ2-5; without DNA, the TCRdb call of TRBD2 cannot be checked. This CDR3 region has 16 residues. Germline lookup yields CDR1 SGHKS and CDR2 YYEKEE (reference sequence).

Here the CDR3 reads CAIGGDRHGYGYTF. The chain carries TRBV10-3 and TRBJ1-2; the TCRdb D gene call, TRBD1, has no DNA to confirm it. This CDR3 spans 14 amino acids. Germline CDR1 and CDR2: ENHRY and SYGVKD.

The V call is TRBV20-1, the J call TRBJ2-2. The CDR3 totals 15 residues. Per the germline V gene, CDR1 is DFQATT and CDR2 is SNEGSKA (reference sequence). The CDR3 spells CSARGRVKETGELFF.

The V call is TRBV12-3 or TRBV12-4, the J call TRBJ2-4; TCRdb selects TRBD2, and the lack of DNA leaves this call unchecked. The CDR3 is 17 amino acids. CDR3 sequence reads: CASSLGGAPPAKNIQYF.

The rearrangement joins TRBV24-1 to TRBJ2-1; TCRdb indicates TRBD1, and absent DNA this call remains unverified. Germline assignment: CDR1 KGHDR and CDR2 SFDVKD. The CDR3 has 12 residues. The CDR3 protein is CATSGRGFEQFF.

V gene TRBV20-1 combines with J gene TRBJ1-4. The CDR3 is 14 amino acids. CDR1 is DFQATT and CDR2 is SNEGSKA in the germline V gene (reference sequence). The chain's CDR3 is CSASVGSTNEKLFF.

This sequence joins TRBV7-2 and TRBJ2-5; TCRdb proposes TRBD1, but this gene call is untestable without DNA. Germline CDR1 reads SGHTA; CDR2 reads FQGNSA. The CDR3 totals 15 residues. The CDR3 loop is CASSSQRQIQETQYF.

The chain uses TRBV4-3 and TRBJ2-1; absent DNA, TCRdb's TRBD1 call cannot be checked. Looked up from germline, CDR1 is LGHNA and CDR2 is YSLEER. CDR3 length equals 12 residues. The CDR3 loop reads CASSQEQGEQFF.

The J gene is TRBJ2-2, the V gene TRBV19. Germline V lookup: CDR1 LNHDA, CDR2 SQIVND (reference sequence). This CDR3 spans 18 amino acids. CDR3 in amino acids: CASSIDGRKGQQPGELFF.

V gene TRBV12-3 or TRBV12-4 combines with J gene TRBJ2-5; TCRdb outputs TRBD1, but without DNA this stays unchecked. This CDR3 region has 15 residues. The CDR3 reads CASSLVGTFQETQYF.

V usage is TRBV24-1 and J usage is TRBJ2-2; as DNA is missing, the TRBD1 call by TCRdb cannot be tested. The CDR3 length is 15 residues. CDR1 is KGHDR and CDR2 is SFDVKD in the germline V gene. The CDR3 loop reads CATSPGTGGTGELFF.

This sequence joins TRBV28 and TRBJ1-1. Germline V lookup: CDR1 MDHEN, CDR2 SYDVKM. This CDR3 has 12 amino acids. CDR3 amino acids: CASSLTYTEAFF.

The rearrangement uses TRBV14 and TRBJ1-5. The CDR3 runs to 15 residues. Germline CDR1 SGHDN, CDR2 FVKESK. The CDR3 sequence is CASSQLGVSRQPQHF. Looking up the rest from reference TRBV14 and TRBJ1-5 gives the full variable domain: EAGVTQFPSHSVIEKGQTVTLRCDPISGHDNLYWYRRVMGKEIKFLLHFVKESKQDESGMPNNRFLAERTGGTYSTLKVQPAELEDSGVYFCASSQLGVSRQPQHFGDGTRLSIL.

J is TRBJ2-6 and V is TRBV5-4. Germline V gene data show CDR1 as SGHNT and CDR2 as YYREEE (reference sequence). The CDR3 has 15 residues. CDR3 sequence: CASSPGTSGANVLTF.

This sequence joins TRBV5-5 and TRBJ2-3; TCRdb picks TRBD2, but there is no DNA to check that call. Per the germline V gene, CDR1 is SGHKS and CDR2 is YYEKEE (reference sequence). The CDR3 spans 13 residues. The CDR3 reads CASNPATIDTQYF. The full variable domain, its missing parts supplied by reference TRBV5-5 and TRBJ2-3, is DAGVTQSPTHLIKTRGQQVTLRCSPISGHKSVSWYQQVLGQGPQFIFQYYEKEERGRGNFPDRFSARQFPNYSSELNVNALLLGDSALYLCASNPATIDTQYFGPGTRLTVL.

V and J are TRBV11-2 and TRBJ2-1; the TCRdb call, TRBD2, lacks DNA for checking. CDR1 and CDR2 from the germline V gene are SGHAT and FQNNGV. This CDR3 is built from 17 residues. CDR3 region: CASSHGTSGGARNEQFF.

The J gene is TRBJ2-3, the V gene TRBV7-3. There are 16 residues in the CDR3. CDR1 SGHTA and CDR2 FQGTGA come from the germline V gene. CDR3 amino acids: CASSLSSAGWTDTQYF.